The text below deals with one TCR beta chain. The V end was cut by 0 bases, the J end by 0 bases, with 8 bases between. Germline values: CDR1 SGHAT, CDR2 FQNNGV. The CDR3 sequence is 15 residues long. This entry is derived from a study of shared clonotypes between healthy human individuals. Study-level information: The plates for each donor numbered three CD4 naive, three CD4 memory, two CD8 naive and one CD8 memory.

The table came from immunoSEQ multiplex PCR; TCRdb's copy has only in-frame clones and leaves some out. Here the sample spans 1.6 million or so clones, approximately 98.5% being singletons. The receptor comes from a man aged 30 to 45 in good health. The chain has TRBV11-2 and TRBJ2-5; D ambiguous. The sequencing input was naive CD4+ T cells sorted from blood. Subset: CD45RA+ positively selected. The CDR3 coding sequence is TGTGCCAGCAGCTTAGATCTGGCGGACCAAGAGACCCAGTACTTC. Its translation is CASSLDLADQETQYF.